This TCR beta chain appears in the sequencing data of a study of blood T cell repertoires in COVID-19. About the research overall: The United States, Italy and Spain supplied acute and convalescent COVID-19 samples. The cDNA or gDNA used as material had been derived from T cells, B-cell-depleted T cells, or PBMCs.

Methods used by the authors: Counts of nucleated cells, estimated from reference gene primer amplification, were obtained. Clones were sequenced by immunoSEQ multiplex PCR, and TCRdb holds only the in-frame ones, with some missing. The V and J calls and clone size come from that table; D and trimming were worked out from the DNA. This sample has under 60,000 clones, with approximately 87% found just once. The germline V and J ends were trimmed by 4 bases and 0 bases, with 12 bases remaining between them. Per germline, CDR1 MDHEN and CDR2 SYDVKM. This CDR3 contains 15 residues. Sequenced sample: peripheral blood. The chain uses TRBV28 and TRBJ1-2; D is perhaps TRBD1 (5 bases). This receptor was taken from a human donor in a cohort sampled during active COVID-19. The CDR3 DNA reads as TGTGCCAGCAGTTCAGTAGGGGATTCTAACTATGGCTACACCTTC. Translating it yields CASSSVGDSNYGYTF.